This entry is about one T cell receptor (beta chain). Germline loops: CDR1 SGHDT, CDR2 YYEEEE. Germline trimming cut 2 bases from V and 2 bases from J; bases unmatched to any gene: 9. The CDR3 extends over 16 amino acids. These data originate in a study of blood T cell repertoires in COVID-19. The wider study: COVID-19 samples from acute and convalescent phases originated in the United States, Italy and Spain. Sample material is recorded as cDNA or gDNA derived from T cells, B-cell-depleted T cells, or PBMCs.

In the original workflow: Amplification from reference gene primers served as the basis for estimated nucleated cell counts. The assay was immunoSEQ multiplex PCR, and TCRdb's table has in-frame clones only and misses some. That table is the source of V, J and clone size, and D and trimming were worked out from the DNA. The sample contains 130,000 to 150,000 clones, around 80% of which appear only once. This TCR derives from a man between 65 and 85 years old who had recovered from COVID-19. The rearrangement uses TRBV5-6 and TRBJ2-7, with 8 bases that match TRBD2. The sequenced material came from peripheral blood. Here the CDR3 DNA reads TGTGCCAGCAGCTTTGACCGTAGCGGGATGGCCTACGAGCAGTACTTC. It codes for CASSFDRSGMAYEQYF.